This T cell receptor (beta chain) emerged from a study of T cells in Graves' hyperthyroidism and ophthalmopathy. Study-wide findings and caveats: In the blood, most expanded thyroid clonotypes above 0.001 appeared as well. Classification by a 13 V-J model distinguished ophthalmopathy from stable hyperthyroidism.

Trimming stripped 2 bases from V and 1 base from J, with 11 bases between. The V gene's germline CDR1 is ENHRY and CDR2 SYGVKD. The CDR3 spans 16 residues. Note on this clonotype: Its antigen is undetermined.

Stable Graves' hyperthyroidism denoted no ophthalmopathy progression over 18 months. Extraction of PBMCs used 7.5 to 10 ml of fresh peripheral blood. The CDR3 regions of TCR beta were amplified from RNA transcripts. When the TCR CDR3 underwent first-round RT-PCR, the HTBI primer set was used. MiXCR was run by TCRdb on the multiplex PCR reads, yielding one entry per CDR3 protein. The data show roughly 740,000 distinct CDR3 sequences, roughly 15% seen once. The V gene is TRBV10-3, the J gene TRBJ2-2; tentative D call: TRBD1 (5 bases). The clonotype was recovered from a man aged 18 to 29 with Graves' hyperthyroidism. Sequencing was carried out using blood. CDR3 sequence: CAISERQGRNTGELFF. The CDR3 DNA sequence: TGTGCCATCAGTGAGAGGCAGGGCAGGAACACCGGGGAGCTGTTTTTT.